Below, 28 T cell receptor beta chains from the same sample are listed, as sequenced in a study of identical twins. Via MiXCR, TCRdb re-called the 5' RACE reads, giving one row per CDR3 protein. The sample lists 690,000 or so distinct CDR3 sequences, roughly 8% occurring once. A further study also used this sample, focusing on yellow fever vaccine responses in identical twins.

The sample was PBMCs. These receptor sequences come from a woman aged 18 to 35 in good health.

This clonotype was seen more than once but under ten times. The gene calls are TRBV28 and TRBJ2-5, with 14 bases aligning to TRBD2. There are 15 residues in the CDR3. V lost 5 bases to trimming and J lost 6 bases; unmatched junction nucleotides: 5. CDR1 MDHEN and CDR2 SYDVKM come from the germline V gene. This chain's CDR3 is CASSIRLAGGKTQYF. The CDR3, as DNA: TGTGCCAGCAGTATCCGACTAGCGGGAGGGAAGACCCAGTACTTC.

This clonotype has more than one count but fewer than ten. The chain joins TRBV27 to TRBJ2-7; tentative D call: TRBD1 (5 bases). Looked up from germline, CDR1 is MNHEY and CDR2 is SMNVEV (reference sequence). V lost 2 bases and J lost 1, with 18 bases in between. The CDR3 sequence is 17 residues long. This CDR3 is CASSLAQGRLQSYEQYF. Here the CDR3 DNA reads TGTGCCAGCAGTTTAGCGCAGGGCCGACTCCAATCCTACGAGCAGTACTTC.

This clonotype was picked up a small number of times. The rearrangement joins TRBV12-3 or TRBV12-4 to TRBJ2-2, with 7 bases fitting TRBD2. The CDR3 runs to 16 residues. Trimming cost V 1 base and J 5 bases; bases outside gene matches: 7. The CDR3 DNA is TGTGCCAGCAGTTTAGTGGGAGGGGCCTGGACCGGGGAGCTGTTTTTT. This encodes CASSLVGGAWTGELFF.

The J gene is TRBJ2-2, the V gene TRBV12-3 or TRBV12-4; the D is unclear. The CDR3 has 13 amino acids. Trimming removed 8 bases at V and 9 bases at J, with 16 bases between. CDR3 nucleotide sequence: TGTGCCAGCGGCCCCGAACGGTTTAGGGAGCTGTTTTTT. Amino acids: CASGPERFRELFF.

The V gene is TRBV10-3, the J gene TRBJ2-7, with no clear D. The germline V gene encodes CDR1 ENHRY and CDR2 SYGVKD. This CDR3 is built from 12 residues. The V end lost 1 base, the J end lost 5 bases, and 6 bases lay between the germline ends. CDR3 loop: CAISEYGDEQYF. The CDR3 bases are TGTGCCATCAGTGAGTATGGGGACGAGCAGTACTTC.

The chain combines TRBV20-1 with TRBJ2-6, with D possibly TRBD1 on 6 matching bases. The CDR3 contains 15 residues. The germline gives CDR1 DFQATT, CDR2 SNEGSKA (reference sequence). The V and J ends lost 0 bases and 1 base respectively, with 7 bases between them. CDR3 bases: TGCAGTGCTAGAGATGACAGGTCTGGGGCCAACGTCCTGACTTTC. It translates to CSARDDRSGANVLTF.

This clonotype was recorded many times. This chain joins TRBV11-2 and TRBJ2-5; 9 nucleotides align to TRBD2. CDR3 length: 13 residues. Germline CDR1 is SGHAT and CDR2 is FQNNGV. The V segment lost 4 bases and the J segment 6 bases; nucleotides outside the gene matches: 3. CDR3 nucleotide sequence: TGTGCCAGCAGCTCCGGACTAGCGCAGACCCAGTACTTC. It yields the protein CASSSGLAQTQYF.

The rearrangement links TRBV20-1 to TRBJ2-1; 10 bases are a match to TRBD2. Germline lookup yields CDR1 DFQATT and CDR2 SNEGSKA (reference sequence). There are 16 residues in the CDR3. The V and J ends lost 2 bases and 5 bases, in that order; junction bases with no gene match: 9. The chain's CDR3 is CSARYLGLAAHNEQFF. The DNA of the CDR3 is TGCAGTGCTAGATACCTTGGACTAGCGGCCCACAATGAGCAGTTCTTC.

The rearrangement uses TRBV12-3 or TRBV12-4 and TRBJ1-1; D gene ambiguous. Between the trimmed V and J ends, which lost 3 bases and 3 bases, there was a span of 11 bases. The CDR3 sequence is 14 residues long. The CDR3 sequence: CASSFRPVDTEAFF. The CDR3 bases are TGTGCCAGCAGTTTCCGGCCGGTTGACACTGAAGCTTTCTTT.

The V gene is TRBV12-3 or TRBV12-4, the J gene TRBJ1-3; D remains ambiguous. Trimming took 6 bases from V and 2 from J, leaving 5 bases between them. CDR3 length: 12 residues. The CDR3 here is CASRATGNTIYF. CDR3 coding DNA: TGTGCCAGCAGGGCTACTGGAAACACCATATATTTT.

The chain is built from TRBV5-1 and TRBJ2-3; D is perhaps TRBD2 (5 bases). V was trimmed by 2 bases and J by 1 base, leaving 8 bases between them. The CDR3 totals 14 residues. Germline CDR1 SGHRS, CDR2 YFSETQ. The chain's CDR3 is CASSFGDRTDTQYF. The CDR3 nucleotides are TGCGCCAGCAGCTTCGGGGATCGCACAGATACGCAGTATTTT.

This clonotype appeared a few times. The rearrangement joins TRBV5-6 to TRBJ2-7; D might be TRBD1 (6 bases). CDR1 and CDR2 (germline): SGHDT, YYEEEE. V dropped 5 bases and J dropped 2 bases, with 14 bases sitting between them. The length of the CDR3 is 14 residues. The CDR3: CASRTDRSPYEQYF. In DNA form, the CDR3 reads TGTGCCAGCAGAACGGACAGATCTCCCTACGAGCAGTACTTC.

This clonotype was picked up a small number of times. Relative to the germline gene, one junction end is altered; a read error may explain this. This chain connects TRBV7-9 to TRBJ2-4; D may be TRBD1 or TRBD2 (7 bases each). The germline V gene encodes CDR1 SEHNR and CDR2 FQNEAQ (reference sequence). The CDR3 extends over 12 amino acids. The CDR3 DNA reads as TGTGCCAGCAGCAGCGGGACAGTCCCAATGAACTTC. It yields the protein CASSSGTVPMNF.

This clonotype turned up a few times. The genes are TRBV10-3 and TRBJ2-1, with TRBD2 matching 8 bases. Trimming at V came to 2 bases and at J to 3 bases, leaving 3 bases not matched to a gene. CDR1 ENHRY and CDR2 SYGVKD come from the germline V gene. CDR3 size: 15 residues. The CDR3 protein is CAISEIAGIYNEQFF. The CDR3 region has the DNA TGTGCCATCAGTGAGATAGCGGGGATCTACAATGAGCAGTTCTTC.

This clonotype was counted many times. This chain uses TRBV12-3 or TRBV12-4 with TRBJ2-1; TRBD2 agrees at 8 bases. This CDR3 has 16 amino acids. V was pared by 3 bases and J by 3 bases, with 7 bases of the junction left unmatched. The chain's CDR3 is CASSFILAVDYNEQFF. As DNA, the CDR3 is TGTGCCAGCAGTTTCATACTAGCGGTTGACTACAATGAGCAGTTCTTC.

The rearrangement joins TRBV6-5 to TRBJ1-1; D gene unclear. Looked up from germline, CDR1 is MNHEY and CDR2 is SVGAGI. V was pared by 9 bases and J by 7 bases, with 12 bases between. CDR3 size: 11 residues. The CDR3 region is CASVGGIEAFF. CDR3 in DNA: TGTGCCAGTGTCGGAGGAATTGAAGCTTTCTTT.

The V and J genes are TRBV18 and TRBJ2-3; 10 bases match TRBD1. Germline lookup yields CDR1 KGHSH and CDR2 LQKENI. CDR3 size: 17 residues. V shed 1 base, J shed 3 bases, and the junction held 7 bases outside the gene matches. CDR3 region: CASSPLGTGVQTDTQYF. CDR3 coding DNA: TGTGCCAGCTCACCACTCGGGACAGGGGTACAGACAGATACGCAGTATTTT.

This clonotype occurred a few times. For the CDR3, the DNA is TGTGCCAGCTCTGGGGCGCTCTACGAGCAGTACTTC. This gives the protein CASSGALYEQYF. The chain recombines TRBV18 with TRBJ2-7, with D maybe TRBD1 (5 bases). The V and J ends lost 6 bases and 3 bases respectively, with 9 bases between them. This CDR3 has 12 residues. Germline-derived CDR1 and CDR2 are KGHSH and LQKENI.

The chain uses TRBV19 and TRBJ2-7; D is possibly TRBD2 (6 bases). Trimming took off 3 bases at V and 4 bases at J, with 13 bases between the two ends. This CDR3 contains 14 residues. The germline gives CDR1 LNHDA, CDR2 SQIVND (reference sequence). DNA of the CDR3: TGTGCCAGTAGTATCGGCGGGAACCTTTACGAGCAGTACTTC. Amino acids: CASSIGGNLYEQYF.

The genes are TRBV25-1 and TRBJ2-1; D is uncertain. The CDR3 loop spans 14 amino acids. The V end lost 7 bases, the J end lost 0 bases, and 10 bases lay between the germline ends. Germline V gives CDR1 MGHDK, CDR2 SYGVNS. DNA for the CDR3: TGTGCCAGCACTTTAACCGGCTCCTACAATGAGCAGTTCTTC. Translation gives CASTLTGSYNEQFF.

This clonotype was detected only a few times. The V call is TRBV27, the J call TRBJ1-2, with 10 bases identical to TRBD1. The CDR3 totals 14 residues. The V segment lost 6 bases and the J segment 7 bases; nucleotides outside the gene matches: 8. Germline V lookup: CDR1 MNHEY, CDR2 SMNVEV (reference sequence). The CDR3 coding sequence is TGTGCCAGCAGGACGACAGGGGGCGATGGTGGCTACACCTTC. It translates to CASRTTGGDGGYTF.

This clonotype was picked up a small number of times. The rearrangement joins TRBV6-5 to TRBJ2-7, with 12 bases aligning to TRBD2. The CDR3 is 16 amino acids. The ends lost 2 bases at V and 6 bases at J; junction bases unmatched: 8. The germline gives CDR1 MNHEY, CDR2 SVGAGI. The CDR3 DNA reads TGTGCCAGCAGTTACCCTCTAGCGGGAGGGCCCGGCGAGCAGTACTTC. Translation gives CASSYPLAGGPGEQYF.

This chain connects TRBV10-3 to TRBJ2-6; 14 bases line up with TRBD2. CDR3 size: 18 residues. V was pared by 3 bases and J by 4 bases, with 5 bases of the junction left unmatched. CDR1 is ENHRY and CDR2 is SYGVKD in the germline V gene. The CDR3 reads CAISDGLAGGTGANVLTF. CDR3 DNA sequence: TGTGCCATCAGTGACGGACTAGCGGGAGGTACAGGGGCCAACGTCCTGACTTTC.

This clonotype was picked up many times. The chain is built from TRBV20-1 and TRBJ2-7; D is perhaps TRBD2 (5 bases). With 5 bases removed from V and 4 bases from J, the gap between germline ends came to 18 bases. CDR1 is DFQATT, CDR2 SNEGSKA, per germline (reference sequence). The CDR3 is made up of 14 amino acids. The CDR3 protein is CSAYRLSGAYEQYF. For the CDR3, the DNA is TGCAGTGCTTACCGTCTGAGCGGCGCTTACGAGCAGTACTTC.

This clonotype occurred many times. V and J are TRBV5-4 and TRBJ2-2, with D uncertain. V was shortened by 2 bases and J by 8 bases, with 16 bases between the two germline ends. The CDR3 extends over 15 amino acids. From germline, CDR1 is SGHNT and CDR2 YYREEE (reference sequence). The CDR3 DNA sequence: TGTGCCAGCAGCTTTTCCCCACTTGCGTCAGGGGAGCTGTTTTTT. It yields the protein CASSFSPLASGELFF.

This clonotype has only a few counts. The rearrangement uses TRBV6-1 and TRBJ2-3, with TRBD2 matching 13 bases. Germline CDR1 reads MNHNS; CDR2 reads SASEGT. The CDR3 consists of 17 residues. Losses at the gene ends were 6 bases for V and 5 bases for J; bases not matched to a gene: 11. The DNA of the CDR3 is TGTGCCAGCAGCCAAAGGACTAGCGGGAGTTCGGTAGATACGCAGTATTTT. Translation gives CASSQRTSGSSVDTQYF.

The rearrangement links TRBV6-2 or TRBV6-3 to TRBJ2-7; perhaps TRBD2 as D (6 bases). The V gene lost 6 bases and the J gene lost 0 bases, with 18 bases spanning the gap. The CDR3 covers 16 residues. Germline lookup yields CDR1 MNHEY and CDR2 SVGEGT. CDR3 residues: CASRTSSGPRSYEQYF. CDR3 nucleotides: TGTGCCAGCAGAACCTCCAGCGGGCCACGCTCCTACGAGCAGTACTTC.

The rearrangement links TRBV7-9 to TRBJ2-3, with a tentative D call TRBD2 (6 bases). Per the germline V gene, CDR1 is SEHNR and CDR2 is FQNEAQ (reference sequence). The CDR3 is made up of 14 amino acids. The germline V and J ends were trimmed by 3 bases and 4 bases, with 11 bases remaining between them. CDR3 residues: CASSFPLAPDTQYF. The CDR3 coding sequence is TGTGCCAGCAGCTTCCCACTAGCCCCAGATACGCAGTATTTT.